This record looks at one TCR beta chain sequence and its context. Its specificity is not known. The sample belongs to a study of blood T cells in healthy people across ages. Germline loops: CDR1 DFQATT, CDR2 SNEGSKA (reference sequence). V gave up 3 bases and J gave up 2 bases, with 13 bases separating them. The CDR3 consists of 14 residues. Whole-study results and caveats: Age brought a roughly linear fall in TCR beta diversity measured per million T cells. Higher diversity, along with more naive CD4+ cells, distinguished long-lived donors from aged donors. Since the PBMCs were unsorted, naive and antigen-experienced cells could not be conclusively compared.

Primers used in a second PCR of about 7 to 12 cycles were a sample-barcoded 5' primer and a J-beta primer mix. One entry per CDR3 protein, called by TCRdb with MiXCR from the 5' RACE reads. The table shows approximately 820,000 distinct CDR3 sequences, with approximately 44% occurring only once. This sequence was found in a man aged 55 to 69 in good health. The specimen was blood. The chain couples TRBV20-1 to TRBJ2-5; D perhaps matches TRBD1 (5 bases). For the CDR3, the DNA is TGCAGTGCTAGCCCACCTAGGGGACAAGAGACCCAGTACTTC. This gives the protein CSASPPRGQETQYF.